Shown below are 27 T cell receptor beta chains from a single sample sequenced in a study of blood T cell repertoires in COVID-19. The assay was immunoSEQ multiplex PCR, and TCRdb's table has in-frame clones only and misses some. Of 200,000 to 250,000 clones listed, around 83% were seen once; the top ten hold under 1.5%. The sequencing sample was made of PBMCs or T cells enriched from blood (not recorded which). The origin of the receptors is a woman aged 40 to 49 with acute COVID-19.

The chain couples TRBV30 to TRBJ1-3; no clear D. Trimming took off 1 base at V and 2 bases at J, with 12 bases between the two ends. Germline loops: CDR1 GTSNPN, CDR2 SVGIG (reference sequence). This CDR3 contains 15 residues. CDR3: CAWSADGSTGNTIYF. The CDR3 region has the DNA TGTGCCTGGAGTGCGGACGGGAGCACTGGAAACACCATATATTTT. The full variable domain, rest sourced from reference TRBV30 and TRBJ1-3, is SQTIHQWPATLVQPVGSPLSLECTVEGTSNPNLYWYRQAAGRGLQLLFYSVGIGQISSEVPQNLSASRPQDRQFILSSKKLLLSDSGFYLCAWSADGSTGNTIYFGEGSWLTVV.

This clone was counted once. This rearrangement joins TRBV3-1 (or the pseudogene TRBV3-2) to TRBJ2-1; 7 positions agree with TRBD1. V trimming: 5 bases; J trimming: 0 bases; junction bases outside the gene matches: 7. This CDR3 comprises 16 residues. Germline loops: CDR1 LGHDT, CDR2 YNNKEL (reference sequence). This CDR3 reads CASSSTRGSSYNEQFF. In DNA form, the CDR3 reads TGTGCCAGCAGCTCTACCAGGGGGTCCTCCTACAATGAGCAGTTCTTC.

The chain recombines TRBV7-3 with TRBJ2-4, with D possibly TRBD2 on 7 matching bases. The CDR3 totals 16 residues. Germline loops: CDR1 SGHTA, CDR2 FQGTGA. The V end lost 8 bases, the J end lost 3 bases, and 20 bases lay between the germline ends. CDR3 loop: CASGPSGGFVKNIQYF. The CDR3 DNA sequence: TGTGCCAGCGGCCCCTCGGGGGGCTTCGTCAAAAACATTCAGTACTTC.

The chain carries TRBV2 and TRBJ1-6; a weak D match, TRBD1 (5 bases). Germline values: CDR1 SNHLY, CDR2 FYNNEI. Trimming left V 6 bases short and J 8 bases short, with 8 bases between. The CDR3 consists of 12 residues. This CDR3 is CASRDSYSPLHF. CDR3 coding DNA: TGTGCCAGCAGAGACAGTTATTCACCCCTCCACTTT.

This clone was counted between two and nine times. The rearrangement joins TRBV5-1 to TRBJ2-1; TRBD2 aligns across 8 bases. Trimming removed 5 bases from V and 2 bases from J; junction bases left unmatched: 3. Per germline, CDR1 SGHRS and CDR2 YFSETQ. CDR3 length equals 14 residues. The CDR3 DNA sequence: TGCGCCAGCAGACTAGCGGAGACCTACAATGAGCAGTTCTTC. This encodes CASRLAETYNEQFF.

This chain links TRBV11-3 with TRBJ2-6; maybe TRBD1 (6 bases). V lost 5 bases and J 3 bases, leaving 11 bases between the germline ends. The germline gives CDR1 SGHNT, CDR2 YENEEA. The CDR3 runs to 15 residues. The CDR3 region has the DNA TGTGCCAGCAGCACAACAGGGCTTGGGGCCAACGTCCTGACTTTC. Translating gives CASSTTGLGANVLTF.

The chain combines TRBV29-1 with TRBJ1-5; D is unclear. Between the trimmed V and J ends, which lost 4 bases and 3 bases, there was a span of 7 bases. Looked up from germline, CDR1 is SQVTM and CDR2 is ANQGSEA. The CDR3 runs to 12 residues. CDR3 sequence: CSVATNNQPQHF. The CDR3 DNA reads as TGCAGCGTTGCTACTAACAATCAGCCCCAGCATTTT.

The chain combines TRBV20-1 with TRBJ2-1, with D perhaps matching TRBD2 (6 bases). The germline V and J ends were trimmed by 6 bases and 6 bases, with 9 bases remaining between them. The length of the CDR3 is 11 residues. The germline CDR1 and CDR2 sequences are DFQATT and SNEGSKA (reference sequence). CDR3 sequence: CSAMEGNEQFF. The CDR3 DNA reads TGCAGTGCGATGGAGGGCAATGAGCAGTTCTTC.

The rearrangement links TRBV3-1 (or the pseudogene TRBV3-2) to TRBJ2-7; TRBD1 might be the D (6 bases). This CDR3 spans 15 amino acids. The ends were cut back, 1 base at V and 3 bases at J, with 13 bases in the middle. Germline assignment: CDR1 LGHDT and CDR2 YNNKEL (reference sequence). This chain's CDR3 is CASSQVPQGRYEQYF. The CDR3, as DNA: TGTGCCAGCAGCCAAGTGCCCCAGGGGCGCTACGAGCAGTACTTC.

At least ten counts were recorded for this clone. This chain joins TRBV6-5 and TRBJ2-5; 10 bases are shared with TRBD2. Trimming at V came to 5 bases and at J to 5 bases, leaving 8 bases not matched to a gene. Germline assignment: CDR1 MNHEY and CDR2 SVGAGI. The CDR3 spans 15 residues. The CDR3 reads CASSRSGRVGETQYF. CDR3 nucleotide sequence: TGTGCCAGCAGTAGGAGCGGGAGGGTCGGGGAGACCCAGTACTTC.

The V call is TRBV7-9, the J call TRBJ2-7, with D hard to call. V was trimmed by 4 bases and J by 5 bases, leaving 9 bases between them. Germline CDR1 reads SEHNR; CDR2 reads FQNEAQ (reference sequence). The length of the CDR3 is 12 residues. The CDR3 sequence: CASSSGENEQYF. CDR3 nucleotides: TGTGCCAGCAGCTCTGGAGAAAACGAGCAGTACTTC.

This clone was observed a single time. V usage is TRBV6-5 and J usage is TRBJ1-4; 12 bases map to TRBD1. There are 15 residues in the CDR3. V lost 2 bases to trimming and J lost 11 bases; unmatched junction nucleotides: 6. Germline loops: CDR1 MNHEY, CDR2 SVGAGI. The CDR3 DNA follows: TGTGCCAGCAGTTACGGGGACAGGGGGCTAGAGAAACTGTTTTTT. Protein product: CASSYGDRGLEKLFF.

The rearrangement joins TRBV15 to TRBJ1-1; D gene unclear. Per the germline V gene, CDR1 is LNHNV and CDR2 is YYDKDF (reference sequence). V shed 7 bases and J shed 1 base, with 10 bases lying between them. There are 13 residues in the CDR3. The CDR3 DNA is TGTGCCACCATTGGGGAGGGGAACACTGAAGCTTTCTTT. Its translation is CATIGEGNTEAFF.

In its sample, this clone was seen a few times. The rearrangement links TRBV28 to TRBJ1-2; D gene uncertain. Germline CDR1 and CDR2: MDHEN and SYDVKM. The CDR3 has 10 amino acids. Trimming shortened V by 6 bases and J by 4 bases, and 3 bases separated the two germline ends. CDR3 coding DNA: TGTGCCAGCAGCTCCTATGGCTACACCTTC. This gives the protein CASSSYGYTF.

The gene calls are TRBV4-1 and TRBJ2-2; 8 nucleotides match TRBD2. V lost 3 bases to trimming and J lost 0 bases; unmatched junction nucleotides: 3. The CDR3 is made up of 16 amino acids. The germline V gene has CDR1 MGHRA and CDR2 YSYEKL. Written as DNA, the CDR3 is TGCGCCAGCAGCCATCCGGGGGGGGCGAACACCGGGGAGCTGTTTTTT. As protein: CASSHPGGANTGELFF.

This clone was detected once. The chain couples TRBV5-1 to TRBJ1-4; 8 nucleotides line up with TRBD1. Losses at the gene ends were 4 bases for V and 2 bases for J; bases not matched to a gene: 4. The CDR3 spans 15 residues. CDR1 SGHRS and CDR2 YFSETQ come from the germline V gene. The CDR3 region is CASSPGQGTNEKLFF. The CDR3 nucleotides are TGCGCCAGCAGCCCTGGACAGGGTACTAATGAAAAACTGTTTTTT. The full variable domain, in which reference TRBV5-1 and TRBJ1-4 provide the parts outside the CDR3, is KAGVTQTPRYLIKTRGQQVTLSCSPISGHRSVSWYQQTPGQGLQFLFEYFSETQRNKGNFPGRFSGRQFSNSRSEMNVSTLELGDSALYLCASSPGQGTNEKLFFGSGTQLSVL.

This chain uses TRBV5-1 with TRBJ2-7, with TRBD2 identical over 9 bases. After removal of 1 base from V and 6 bases from J, the junction contained 5 bases not matched to a gene. Germline V gives CDR1 SGHRS, CDR2 YFSETQ. This CDR3 has 14 residues. The CDR3, as DNA: TGCGCCAGCAGCTTGAGCGGGGGGAAGCTCGAGCAGTACTTC. Amino acid sequence: CASSLSGGKLEQYF. The full variable domain, completed using reference TRBV5-1 and TRBJ2-7, is KAGVTQTPRYLIKTRGQQVTLSCSPISGHRSVSWYQQTPGQGLQFLFEYFSETQRNKGNFPGRFSGRQFSNSRSEMNVSTLELGDSALYLCASSLSGGKLEQYFGPGTRLTVT.

The V call is TRBV28, the J call TRBJ1-4, with D possibly being TRBD1 (6 bases). The germline gives CDR1 MDHEN, CDR2 SYDVKM. The CDR3 sequence is 15 residues long. Trimming pared 3 bases from V and 7 bases from J, leaving 15 bases between. The CDR3, as DNA: TGTGCCAGCAGTTTTAGAGGGGCAGGGGTTGAAAAACTGTTTTTT. Translated, it gives CASSFRGAGVEKLFF.

This rearrangement joins TRBV6-5 to TRBJ1-6; D ambiguous. The length of the CDR3 is 12 residues. The germline V gene has CDR1 MNHEY and CDR2 SVGAGI. Between the trimmed V and J ends, which lost 6 bases and 7 bases, there was a span of 7 bases. CDR3 coding DNA: TGTGCCAGCAGCCGACTGAATTCACCCCTCCACTTT. This translates into CASSRLNSPLHF.

The rearrangement joins TRBV19 to TRBJ1-1; tentative D call: TRBD1 (6 bases). Trimming stripped 6 bases from V and 0 bases from J, with 11 bases between. CDR3 length: 14 residues. Looked up from germline, CDR1 is LNHDA and CDR2 is SQIVND (reference sequence). CDR3 protein: CASRVGGVNTEAFF. The CDR3 nucleotides are TGTGCCAGTAGAGTAGGGGGAGTGAACACTGAAGCTTTCTTT. The complete variable domain, with remaining parts taken from reference TRBV19 and TRBJ1-1, reads DGGITQSPKYLFRKEGQNVTLSCEQNLNHDAMYWYRQDPGQGLRLIYYSQIVNDFQKGDIAEGYSVSREKKESFPLTVTSAQKNPTAFYLCASRVGGVNTEAFFGQGTRLTVV.

The chain joins TRBV5-1 to TRBJ1-2; 11 nucleotides match TRBD1. The CDR3 length is 15 residues. The germline gives CDR1 SGHRS, CDR2 YFSETQ. V dropped 4 bases and J dropped 6; count of bases not matched to a gene: 8. CDR3 region: CASSLVGQGANGYTF. As DNA, the CDR3 is TGCGCCAGCAGCCTCGTAGGACAGGGGGCGAATGGCTACACCTTC.

This clone occurred a few times. CDR3 nucleotides: TGTGCCAGCAGGCCCCCCTACGGCGAGCAGTACTTC. Translating gives CASRPPYGEQYF. The gene calls are TRBV28 and TRBJ2-7; D unclear. Germline V gene lookup returns CDR1 MDHEN and CDR2 SYDVKM. The CDR3 spans 12 residues. The V end was cut by 6 bases, the J end by 6 bases, with 12 bases between.

In regard to this clone: The same CDR3 arises from other DNA sequences in this sample as well. The chain combines TRBV4-1 with TRBJ2-1; 7 nucleotides align to TRBD1. Germline CDR1 is MGHRA and CDR2 is YSYEKL. This CDR3 has 15 residues. With V trimmed by 3 bases and J by 2 bases, 4 bases remained unmatched. Here the CDR3 reads CASSQTGTAYNEQFF. The CDR3 nucleotides read TGCGCCAGCAGCCAGACCGGGACAGCCTACAATGAGCAGTTCTTC.

This clone was seen a single time. The rearrangement uses TRBV5-8 and TRBJ1-2; D gene uncertain. V lost 0 bases and J lost 4, with 7 bases in between. This CDR3 is 13 amino acids long. Germline CDR1 is SGHTS and CDR2 is YDEGEE. The CDR3 region is CASSLDSLYGYTF. In DNA form, the CDR3 reads TGTGCCAGCAGCTTGGACAGCCTCTATGGCTACACCTTC.

The V call is TRBV30, the J call TRBJ1-2; D remains unclear. V lost 0 bases to trimming and J lost 8 bases, with 10 bases between them. There are 12 residues in the CDR3. Germline V lookup: CDR1 GTSNPN, CDR2 SVGIG (reference sequence). This chain's CDR3 is CAWSVGSLGYTF. The CDR3 nucleotides are TGTGCCTGGAGTGTTGGCAGTCTCGGCTACACCTTC.

The chain combines TRBV2 with TRBJ1-2, with TRBD1 matching 8 bases. V lost 4 bases and J lost 6; bases outside the gene matches: 7. The CDR3 has 14 residues. Germline assignment: CDR1 SNHLY and CDR2 FYNNEI. The CDR3 protein is CASSGAGGVDGYTF. The CDR3 coding sequence is TGTGCCAGCAGTGGGGCAGGGGGCGTAGATGGCTACACCTTC.

The chain links TRBV7-3 to TRBJ2-1; 9 nucleotides match TRBD2. The CDR3 spans 15 residues. V lost 1 base and J lost 9; bases outside the gene matches: 7. Germline-derived CDR1 and CDR2 are SGHTA and FQGTGA. The CDR3 here is CASSLSLRRGGEQFF. As DNA, the CDR3 is TGTGCCAGCAGCTTAAGCCTTAGGCGGGGGGGTGAGCAGTTCTTC. Together with reference TRBV7-3 and TRBJ2-1, the CDR3 gives the full variable domain: GAGVSQTPSNKVTEKGKYVELRCDPISGHTALYWYRQSLGQGPEFLIYFQGTGAADDSGLPNDRFFAVRPEGSVSTLKIQRTERGDSAVYLCASSLSLRRGGEQFFGPGTRLTVL.